These 2 T cell receptor beta chains originate from one sample sequenced in a study of regulatory dendritic cells for organ transplantation. Which antigens these TCRs recognize remains unknown. Using immunoSEQ multiplex PCR, the repertoire was profiled, and TCRdb retains in-frame clones only, with some absent. The sample consists of approximately 12,000 clones, 60% to 80% of them appearing once. CFSE-labeled sorted T cells met regulatory or mature dendritic cells for five to six days. Sequencing was performed on naive CD4+ T cells from blood cultured with regulatory dendritic cells. Noted subset: CD45RA+ naive T cells. All receptors derive from a human donor in good health.

CDR3 amino acids: CASSRGLAGEKETQYF. For the CDR3, the DNA is TGTGCCAGCAGTCGGGGACTAGCGGGGGAGAAAGAGACCCAGTACTTC. The chain recombines TRBV2 with TRBJ2-5; 14 positions agree with TRBD2. This CDR3 is 16 amino acids long. Germline V gene lookup returns CDR1 SNHLY and CDR2 FYNNEI. J gave up 3 bases and V 5 bases, and 5 bases lay outside the gene matches.

The genes are TRBV5-4 and TRBJ2-1, with a weak D call TRBD2 (6 bases). Between the trimmed V and J ends, which lost 4 bases and 2 bases, there was a span of 19 bases. The germline CDR1 and CDR2 sequences are SGHNT and YYREEE (reference sequence). The CDR3 length is 17 residues. DNA of the CDR3: TGTGCCAGCAGCCTGCCCTGGCGGGGCAGGACCTACAATGAGCAGTTCTTC. It yields the protein CASSLPWRGRTYNEQFF.